This T cell receptor (beta chain) was captured by sequencing in a study of blood T cell repertoires in COVID-19 (dated by TCRdb to 2020 to 2022). As for the study more broadly: Samples covering the acute and convalescent phases of COVID-19 were provided by collaborators in the United States, Italy and Spain. The material from the prospective study consisted of cDNA or gDNA derived from T cells, B-cell-depleted T cells, or PBMCs. The dataset comprised deeply sampled blood TCRbeta repertoires from subjects exposed to, actively infected with, or recovered from COVID-19. The repertoires were released in a freely available public database meant as a resource for research on the immune response to SARS-CoV-2. The samples were drawn from the first 160 participants of the ongoing ImmuneRACE study and from about 1,200 subjects provided by 6 global collaborators. A de-identified subject ID, COVID-19 status, age in years and sex were almost always included in the sample metadata. Where HLA class I and class II types were available, the types were taken from metadata supplied by the sample provider, not from assay-based typing. The paper's findings and limits, for the study overall: The quantity of clinical and demographic metadata differed by source and by participant and was supplied without curation.

The germline V gene (reference sequence) sets CDR1 to LNHDA and CDR2 to SQIVND. V loses 3 bases of germline sequence and J loses 3 bases, and the interval between the two ends is 8 bases. Its CDR3 holds 13 amino acids, cysteine through phenylalanine. Left in the record is the CDR3 DNA by itself, 39 bases read in frame from the first base. TCRbeta CDR3 regions were amplified from genomic DNA using the immunoSEQ Assay, a bias-controlled multiplex PCR. The source study handled its data this way. The number of nucleated cells in each sample was estimated by amplification of reference gene primers within the assay. To quantify the absolute abundance of each unique TCRbeta CDR3 rearrangement, sequence reads were collapsed and filtered. For each sample, productive Simpson clonality was calculated as the square root of Simpson's diversity index across productive rearrangements. TCRdb re-hosts the immuneACCESS table, in-frame sequences only. Its copies lack some clones; in the studies checked, an unresolved V gene accounts for under half of them, and the cause for the rest is not known. V, J and clone size are those of that table, while D and trimming were read from the DNA. The sample includes roughly 330,000 clones, with over 75% observed a single time. 5.3% of the sample goes to the ten largest clones.

Enrolling through a virtual design, the prospective study's participants ranged in age from roughly 18 to 90 years and lived across roughly 23 United States geographic areas. To assign participants to cohorts, the prospective study relied on clinical history that participants themselves reported in a screening survey and a study questionnaire. For ImmuneRACE Cohort 3, a participant was defined as recovered based on two consecutive negative NP/OP PCR tests, clearance by a healthcare professional, or resolution of symptoms. Mobile phlebotomists in the prospective study collected whole blood, serum and a nasopharyngeal or oropharyngeal swab from every participant. Prospective study participants could optionally give additional blood draws and questionnaires over an approximately two-month period. Before DNA extraction, prospective study blood samples were shipped either frozen or at room temperature.

About this clone itself: Its antigen remains undetermined. There are no base qualities to consult, and no much larger clone falls within one base.

The V and J genes are TRBV19 and TRBJ2-5, with the D segment identity uncertain. The sequencing sample was made of PBMCs or T cells enriched from blood (not recorded which). The sequence was obtained from a woman younger than 45 who had recovered from COVID-19. CDR3 loop: CASSIATEETQYF. The bases are TGTGCCAGTAGTATCGCAACAGAAGAGACCCAGTACTTC.